These T cell receptor beta chains were read from a single sample in a study of blood T cell repertoires in COVID-19. The method was immunoSEQ multiplex PCR; TCRdb's version includes in-frame clones alone and lacks a portion of them. The data hold 150,000 to 200,000 clones, with roughly nine tenths observed a single time. Sequencing used peripheral blood. The receptors were gathered from a man aged 60 to 75 with acute or convalescent COVID-19. CDR3s include the opening cysteine and the closing phenylalanine or tryptophan. Each record gives: D gene, clone size, V gene, J gene, CDR3 protein, CDR3 DNA. A D gene is named only where the DNA matches it firmly. Clone size, where shown, is once, few, many, or a class for clones that have expanded.

TRBD1	-	TRBV6-5	TRBJ1-6	CASSPRDSGSPLHF	TGTGCCAGCAGCCCACGGGACAGCGGCTCACCCCTCCACTTT
TRBD2	-	TRBV5-1	TRBJ2-1	CASSPLAGTTGEQFF	TGCGCCAGCAGCCCACTAGCGGGTACTACAGGTGAGCAGTTCTTC
TRBD2	-	TRBV5-5	TRBJ2-7	CASSTQPSGRYDEQYF	TGTGCCAGCAGCACACAACCTAGCGGGAGGTATGACGAGCAGTACTTC
TRBD2	-	TRBV10-3	TRBJ2-7	CAISEQLAGVDEQYF	TGTGCCATCAGTGAGCAACTAGCGGGAGTTGACGAGCAGTACTTC
-	few	TRBV5-4	TRBJ1-2	CASSPSQANYGYTF	TGTGCCAGCAGCCCCTCCCAGGCTAACTATGGCTACACCTTC
-	-	TRBV18	TRBJ2-1	CASSPRFRDTSYNEQFF	TGTGCCAGCTCACCACGCTTCCGGGACACTAGCTACAATGAGCAGTTCTTC
-	-	TRBV29-1	TRBJ2-7	CSGTGDQIHPDEQYF	TGCAGCGGGACGGGGGATCAAATTCACCCAGACGAGCAGTACTTC
-	-	TRBV10-3	TRBJ1-1	CATEAGQNTEAFF	TGTGCCACAGAGGCGGGCCAGAACACTGAAGCTTTCTTT
-	-	TRBV5-6	TRBJ1-1	CASSPLGLLNTEAFF	TGTGCCAGCAGCCCCCTCGGACTACTGAACACTGAAGCTTTCTTT
-	-	TRBV10-3	TRBJ1-5	CAISDYENQPQHF	TGTGCCATCAGTGATTACGAGAATCAGCCCCAGCATTTT
-	-	TRBV19	TRBJ1-6	CASSLRQDRREPLHF	TGTGCCAGTAGTTTGCGACAGGACCGACGGGAACCCCTCCACTTT
-	-	TRBV21-1	TRBJ1-6	CASSRMAERCSPLHF	TGTGCCAGCAGCAGGATGGCGGAGAGGTGTTCACCCCTCCACTTT